The 30 T cell receptor beta chains listed next were all sequenced from one sample in a study of sequential checkpoint blockade in melanoma. The repertoire was sequenced with immunoSEQ multiplex PCR; TCRdb's copy has only in-frame clones and lacks some. The table includes fewer than 20,000 clones, around two thirds detected once. The sample's treatment: randomized to nivolumab then ipilimumab (arm A) or the reverse (arm B). Sequenced here: CD8+ T cells sorted from blood (inferred from file names), sampled from a patient given nivolumab and ipilimumab in sequence. Receptor source: a human donor with melanoma.

By its share, this clone is medium-sized. The J gene is TRBJ1-2, the V gene TRBV5-3; TRBD1 agrees at 8 bases. TRBV5-3 is an ORF, and what it does is uncertain. This CDR3 has 14 amino acids. V shed 6 bases and J 3 bases; nucleotides not matched to a gene: 7. The CDR3 sequence is CARTDRDPHYGYTF. The CDR3 bases are TGTGCCAGAACGGACAGGGACCCTCACTATGGCTACACCTTC.

The CDR3 reads CASSPGGGYTF. The CDR3 DNA reads as TGTGCCAGCAGCCCGGGGGGGGGCTACACCTTC. This rearrangement joins TRBV5-4 to TRBJ1-2; possible D gene TRBD1, 5 bases. Trimming took off 4 bases at V and 8 bases at J, with 9 bases between the two ends. This CDR3 is built from 11 residues. Germline loops: CDR1 SGHNT, CDR2 YYREEE (reference sequence).

In its sample, this clone was seen a few times. The chain recombines TRBV7-9 with TRBJ2-3; 10 bases are shared with TRBD2. Per germline, CDR1 SEHNR and CDR2 FQNEAQ (reference sequence). This CDR3 region has 16 residues. J gave up 0 bases and V 2 bases, and 2 bases lay outside the gene matches. The CDR3 region is CASSLKTSGSTDTQYF. DNA of the CDR3: TGTGCCAGCAGCTTAAAGACTAGCGGGAGCACAGATACGCAGTATTTT.

The rearrangement links TRBV4-2 to TRBJ2-7; D gene ambiguous. Trimming shortened V by 1 base and J by 1 base, and 5 bases separated the two germline ends. CDR1 and CDR2 (germline): LGHNA, YNFKEQ. The CDR3 is made up of 13 amino acids. Written as DNA, the CDR3 is TGTGCCAGCAGCCAAGCCACATCCTACGAGCAGTACTTC. Amino acid sequence: CASSQATSYEQYF.

Of note for this clone: Germline and junction disagree at one end, which may indicate a read error. This chain links TRBV5-4 with TRBJ2-7; 8 nucleotides align to TRBD1. This CDR3 has 14 amino acids. The V gene's germline CDR1 is SGHNT and CDR2 YYREEE (reference sequence). The DNA of the CDR3 is TGCGCCAGCAGCCAAGGACAGGGACGGTACGAGCAGTACTTC. This translates into CASSQGQGRYEQYF.

This chain links TRBV2 with TRBJ2-7, with TRBD1 as a possible D gene (5 bases). Trimming removed 4 bases at V and 4 bases at J, with 8 bases between. The CDR3 loop spans 12 amino acids. Germline CDR1 reads SNHLY; CDR2 reads FYNNEI. The CDR3 DNA reads TGTGCCAGCAGTGGACAGCCTTACGAGCAGTACGTC. It is translated as CASSGQPYEQYV.

This chain connects TRBV6-6 to TRBJ1-4; 7 nucleotides match TRBD1. The germline V gene has CDR1 MNHNY and CDR2 SVGAGI (reference sequence). The trim removed 7 bases at V and 4 bases at J, leaving 3 bases unmatched. The CDR3 sequence is 13 residues long. CDR3 DNA sequence: TGTGCCAGCAAAGGGACAGTTAATGAAAAACTGTTTTTT. It is translated as CASKGTVNEKLFF.

This chain links TRBV19 with TRBJ2-1; D is undetermined. V lost 1 base and J lost 3, with 7 bases in between. Germline V gives CDR1 LNHDA, CDR2 SQIVND (reference sequence). The length of the CDR3 is 14 residues. The CDR3 region is CASSIVPGYNEQFF. CDR3 DNA: TGTGCCAGTAGTATAGTGCCCGGCTACAATGAGCAGTTCTTC.

This clone was seen only once. The V gene is TRBV7-8, the J gene TRBJ2-3, with a tentative D call TRBD1 (5 bases). CDR3 length: 15 amino acids. The ends were cut back, 3 bases at V and 3 bases at J, with 13 bases in the middle. The V gene's germline CDR1 is SGHVS and CDR2 FQNEAQ. The CDR3 sequence: CASSFTGMGTDTQYF. CDR3 in DNA: TGTGCCAGCAGCTTCACAGGAATGGGAACAGATACGCAGTATTTT.

The chain joins TRBV4-2 to TRBJ2-7; TRBD2 is a possible D gene (6 bases). This CDR3 comprises 12 residues. Germline values: CDR1 LGHNA, CDR2 YNFKEQ. The germline V and J ends were trimmed by 1 base and 7 bases, with 8 bases remaining between them. CDR3 DNA sequence: TGTGCCAGCAGCCAAGCACGGGGGGAGCAGTACTTC. Amino acid sequence: CASSQARGEQYF.

This chain joins TRBV12-5 and TRBJ2-3; a weak D match, TRBD1 (5 bases). The CDR3 loop spans 13 amino acids. V lost 6 bases to trimming and J lost 4 bases, with 11 bases between them. Germline V gives CDR1 LGHNT, CDR2 FRNRAP. The CDR3 loop is CASGTDFSDTQYF. The DNA of the CDR3 is TGTGCTAGTGGGACAGACTTTTCAGATACGCAGTATTTT.

The sample holds a few counts of this clone. The chain joins TRBV9 to TRBJ2-3; no firm D call. Trimming stripped 4 bases from V and 4 bases from J, with 7 bases between. CDR3 length: 12 amino acids. CDR1 is SGDLS and CDR2 is YYNGEE in the germline V gene. The CDR3 nucleotides are TGTGCCAGCAGCCATAACTCAGATACGCAGTATTTT. It encodes CASSHNSDTQYF.

The J gene is TRBJ2-1, the V gene TRBV5-3; TRBD1 might be the D (5 bases). TRBV5-3 is classed as an ORF, of uncertain function. V was clipped by 8 bases and J by 9 bases, with 15 bases between them. CDR3 length: 12 amino acids. CDR3 loop: CASSSDNPEQFF. The CDR3, as DNA: TGTGCCAGCAGTTCGGACAACCCTGAGCAGTTCTTC.

V gene TRBV5-5 combines with J gene TRBJ2-3; the D is unclear. V was cut by 0 bases and J by 0 bases, with 8 bases left in between. CDR1 and CDR2 from the germline V gene are SGHKS and YYEKEE (reference sequence). CDR3 length equals 15 residues. The CDR3 coding sequence is TGTGCCAGCAGCTTGGACGCCACTAGCACAGATACGCAGTATTTT. Protein sequence: CASSLDATSTDTQYF.

This clone was detected only a few times. Because the CDR3 is missing its conserved closing phenylalanine or tryptophan, this is likely a read error. The DNA is omitted, as the CDR3 cannot be located on it reliably, and the CDR3 follows TCRdb's listing. The chain employs TRBV27 and TRBJ1-2; TRBD1 is the table's D call, not checked against the DNA. Germline V lookup: CDR1 MNHEY, CDR2 SMNVEV (reference sequence). The CDR3 is 15 residues long, ends included. The CDR3 region is CASSLSCRGQEWLHL.

This sequence joins TRBV28 and TRBJ1-2; D is ambiguous. The CDR3 consists of 13 residues. Germline V lookup: CDR1 MDHEN, CDR2 SYDVKM. Trimming took 3 bases from V and 4 from J, leaving 9 bases between them. This chain's CDR3 is CASSFGIVYGYTF. CDR3 sequence (DNA): TGTGCCAGCAGTTTCGGGATCGTCTATGGCTACACCTTC.

The genes are TRBV2 and TRBJ2-1; 8 nucleotides agree with TRBD2. V was clipped by 6 bases and J by 5 bases; unmatched bases: 6. Germline values: CDR1 SNHLY, CDR2 FYNNEI. CDR3 length equals 14 residues. The CDR3 DNA sequence: TGTGCCAGCAGCCGAGGGACTAGTAACAATGAGCAGTTCTTC. This gives the protein CASSRGTSNNEQFF. Supplemented by reference TRBV2 and TRBJ2-1, the full variable domain reads EPEVTQTPSHQVTQMGQEVILRCVPISNHLYFYWYRQILGQKVEFLVSFYNNEISEKSEIFDDQFSVERPDGSNFTLKIRSTKLEDSAMYFCASSRGTSNNEQFFGPGTRLTVL.

The rearrangement joins TRBV12-5 to TRBJ2-7; no reliable D call. The CDR3 runs 12 residues. Trimming stripped 8 bases from V and 4 bases from J, with 12 bases between. Germline-derived CDR1 and CDR2 are LGHNT and FRNRAP. The CDR3 here is CASMGYGYEQYF. For the CDR3, the DNA is TGTGCTAGTATGGGTTACGGGTACGAGCAGTACTTC.

The V call is TRBV6-5, the J call TRBJ2-5, with TRBD1 as a possible D gene (6 bases). The germline V and J ends were trimmed by 5 bases and 5 bases, with 15 bases remaining between them. Germline V gene sequence: CDR1 MNHEY, CDR2 SVGAGI. The CDR3 contains 14 residues. In DNA, the CDR3 is TGTGCCAGCAGTCGCAACCAGGGGCTGGAGACCCAGTACTTC. Residues: CASSRNQGLETQYF.

This chain uses TRBV7-9 with TRBJ2-5, with D tentatively TRBD1 (6 bases). Trimming cost V 8 bases and J 3 bases, with 13 bases left between them. Looked up from germline, CDR1 is SEHNR and CDR2 is FQNEAQ (reference sequence). The CDR3 is 13 amino acids. The DNA of the CDR3 is TGTGCCAGCGGGGGCAGCTACAAAGAGACCCAGTACTTC. Residues: CASGGSYKETQYF.

The V gene is TRBV9, the J gene TRBJ2-5, with 7 bases that match TRBD1. Trimming took 3 bases from V and 5 from J; bases not matched to a gene: 13. The CDR3 totals 16 residues. The V gene's germline CDR1 is SGDLS and CDR2 YYNGEE. CDR3 DNA: TGTGCCAGCAGCGACGGGACAGAAACGGGCCAGGAGACCCAGTACTTC. Translating it yields CASSDGTETGQETQYF.

This clone was detected only a few times. The chain carries TRBV5-4 and TRBJ2-7; 10 bases are a match to TRBD1. Germline V gene data show CDR1 as SGHNT and CDR2 as YYREEE (reference sequence). CDR3 length: 15 residues. After removal of 4 bases from V and 6 bases from J, the junction contained 10 bases not matched to a gene. CDR3: CASSPVPGQGTEQYF. The CDR3 DNA follows: TGTGCCAGCAGCCCCGTACCGGGACAGGGGACCGAGCAGTACTTC.

This clone appeared once. The chain uses TRBV5-4 and TRBJ2-1; 8 bases are a match to TRBD1. J gave up 9 bases and V 4 bases, and 6 bases lay outside the gene matches. CDR1 SGHNT and CDR2 YYREEE come from the germline V gene (reference sequence). This CDR3 region has 13 residues. In DNA, the CDR3 is TGTGCCAGCAGCCCCCCGACAGGGGTTGAGCAGTTCTTC. It is translated as CASSPPTGVEQFF.

The J gene is TRBJ2-1, the V gene TRBV9; D is unresolved. Germline V gives CDR1 SGDLS, CDR2 YYNGEE. The CDR3 has 13 amino acids. V gave up 1 base and J gave up 5 bases, with 7 bases separating them. This chain's CDR3 is CASSVYADNEQFF. As DNA, the CDR3 is TGTGCCAGCAGCGTATACGCGGACAATGAGCAGTTCTTC.

The count of this clone is one. The rearrangement uses TRBV6-1 and TRBJ2-2, with D tentatively TRBD1 (6 bases). V dropped 5 bases and J dropped 3 bases, with 10 bases sitting between them. The CDR3 totals 14 residues. Per germline, CDR1 MNHNS and CDR2 SASEGT. The CDR3 region is CASSLGQYTGELFF. The CDR3 DNA is TGTGCCAGCAGTCTGGGACAATACACCGGGGAGCTGTTTTTT.

J is TRBJ2-1 and V is TRBV27; D is uncertain. From germline, CDR1 is MNHEY and CDR2 SMNVEV (reference sequence). V was clipped by 2 bases and J by 3 bases, with 8 bases between them. CDR3 length: 14 residues. CDR3: CASSLATDYNEQFF. In DNA, the CDR3 is TGTGCCAGCAGTTTAGCAACAGACTACAATGAGCAGTTCTTC.

The J gene is TRBJ1-1, the V gene TRBV27; 7 positions agree with TRBD1. CDR1 is MNHEY and CDR2 is SMNVEV in the germline V gene (reference sequence). This CDR3 contains 14 residues. Germline trimming cut 4 bases from V and 5 bases from J; bases unmatched to any gene: 7. The CDR3 sequence is CASSSEGAGTEAFF. Here the CDR3 DNA reads TGTGCCAGCAGTTCAGAGGGGGCAGGTACTGAAGCTTTCTTT.

The chain employs TRBV9 and TRBJ2-2; 8 nucleotides align to TRBD1. CDR3 length: 14 residues. Trimming cost V 3 bases and J 7 bases; bases outside gene matches: 5. Germline V gives CDR1 SGDLS, CDR2 YYNGEE. The CDR3: CASSGQGLLGELFF. The CDR3 nucleotides read TGTGCCAGCAGCGGACAGGGGCTGCTCGGGGAGCTGTTTTTT.

The gene calls are TRBV11-2 and TRBJ2-1, with D possibly TRBD2 on 5 matching bases. CDR1 SGHAT and CDR2 FQNNGV come from the germline V gene. The CDR3 is 13 residues long. The V gene lost 5 bases and the J gene lost 7 bases, with 12 bases spanning the gap. The CDR3 protein is CASSPGNSNEQFF. The CDR3 nucleotides are TGTGCCAGCAGCCCCGGGAACTCAAATGAGCAGTTCTTC.

This clone appeared a few times. This probably arose from a read error, given a far larger clone one base away. The sample holds other DNA sequences that translate to the same CDR3. The gene calls are TRBV5-5 and TRBJ2-3; 8 nucleotides match TRBD2. CDR3 length: 15 residues. The germline V gene encodes CDR1 SGHKS and CDR2 YYEKEE (reference sequence). The V and J ends lost 4 bases and 1 base, in that order; junction bases with no gene match: 5. The chain's CDR3 is CASSLVGGGTDTQYF. In nucleotides, the CDR3 is TGTGCCAGCAGCCTAGTCGGGGGGGGCACAGATACGCAGTATTTT.